The clone carrying this TCR beta chain was seen just once. Its target is not known. The junction does not match germline at one end; this may be a read error. The sample is drawn from a study of cytomegalovirus exposure and HLA in healthy donors. CDR1 is SSHAT, CDR2 FNYEAQ, per germline (reference sequence). This CDR3 has 16 residues. Amplification used 60 Vbeta primers and 13 Jbeta primers. Repertoires were generated with immunoSEQ multiplex PCR, while TCRdb's copy carries only in-frame clones and drops some. In the table there are about 160,000 clones, about 80% of which are singletons. Study conclusions and caveats: Common viral pathogens (according to a later analysis) appeared linked to several of the most significant clusters. The only immune exposure information that was available was CMV serostatus. Rare sequences made up most TCRs, while some public TCRs were found in many donors.

V and J are TRBV7-7 and TRBJ1-3; TRBD1 is a possible D gene (5 bases). This TCR was recovered from a girl aged 10 to 17 in good health and CMV-seropositive. Sequencing was done on a sample of PBMCs. CDR3 in amino acids: CASSLGQGLRGNTIYF. CDR3 sequence (DNA): TGTGCTAGCAGCTTGGGGCAGGGTCTGAGGGGAAACACCATATATTTT.